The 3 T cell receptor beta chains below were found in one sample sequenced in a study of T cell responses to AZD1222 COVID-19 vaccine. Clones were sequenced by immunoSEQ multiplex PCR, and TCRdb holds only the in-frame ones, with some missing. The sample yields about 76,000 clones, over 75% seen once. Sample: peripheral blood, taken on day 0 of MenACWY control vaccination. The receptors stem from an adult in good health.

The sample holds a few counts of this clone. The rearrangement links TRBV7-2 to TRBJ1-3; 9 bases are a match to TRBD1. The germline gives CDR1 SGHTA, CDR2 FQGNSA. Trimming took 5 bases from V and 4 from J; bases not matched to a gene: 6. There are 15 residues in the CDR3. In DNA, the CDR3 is TGTGCCAGCAGCGCACAGGGGGCGAGGGGAAACACCATATATTTT. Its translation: CASSAQGARGNTIYF. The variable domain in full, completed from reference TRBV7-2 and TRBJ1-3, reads GAGVSQSPSNKVTEKGKDVELRCDPISGHTALYWYRQSLGQGLEFLIYFQGNSAPDKSGLPSDRFSAERTGGSVSTLTIQRTQQEDSAVYLCASSAQGARGNTIYFGEGSWLTVV.

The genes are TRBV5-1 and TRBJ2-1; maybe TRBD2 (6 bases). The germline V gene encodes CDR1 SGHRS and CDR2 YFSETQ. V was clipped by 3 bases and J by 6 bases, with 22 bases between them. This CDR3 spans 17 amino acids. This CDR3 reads CASSSTLTEAGVNEQFF. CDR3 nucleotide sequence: TGCGCCAGCAGCTCTACCCTGACAGAAGCGGGCGTCAATGAGCAGTTCTTC.

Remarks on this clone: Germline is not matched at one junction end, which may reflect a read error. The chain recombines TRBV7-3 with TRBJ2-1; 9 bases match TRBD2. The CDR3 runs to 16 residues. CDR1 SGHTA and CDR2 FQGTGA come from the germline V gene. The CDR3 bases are TGTGCCAGCAGCCTAACAGGGGTAGCGGGAGTGGTTGAGCAGTTCTTC. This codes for CASSLTGVAGVVEQFF. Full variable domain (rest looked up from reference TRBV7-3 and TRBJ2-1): GAGVSQTPSNKVTEKGKYVELRCDPISGHTALYWYRQSLGQGPEFLIYFQGTGAADDSGLPNDRFFAVRPEGSVSTLKIQRTERGDSAVYLCASSLTGVAGVVEQFFGPGTRLTVL.